The source of this T cell receptor (beta chain) is a study of T cell responses to AZD1222 COVID-19 vaccine (dated by TCRdb to 2020 to 2022). Background on the whole study: TCR sequencing covered 233 trial participants: 200 to 220 given two doses of AZD1222 and about 26 given two doses of MenACWY control vaccine. Trial participants were enrolled into age subgroups of 18-55, 56-69 and 70-plus years, which contained about 150, 27 and 61 TCR-sequenced participants, respectively.

The CDR3 regions of human TCRbeta chains were analyzed by immunosequencing. On the authors' methods: TCRs in the repertoires were compared against a reference library of SARS-CoV-2-specific TCRs that had been generated with the MIRA antigen-specificity platform. Breadth meant the fraction of unique TCRs that were SARS-CoV-2-associated, whereas depth meant the fraction of total T cells that were SARS-CoV-2-associated. Using the MIRA data, every spike-specific TCR was mapped to the spike region that the TCR reacted to and assigned to either a CD4 or a CD8 class. Log10-transformed breadth and depth values were compared by one-way ANOVA with Sidak's multiple comparisons tests. The immuneACCESS repertoire file appears here via TCRdb, limited to in-frame rearrangements. These files lack a portion of the clones; in checked studies, under half of the deficit traces to unresolved V genes, and the cause of the others is not known. V, J and clone size reflect that table, while D and trimming were determined from the DNA. The sample includes tens of thousands of clones, with approximately 88% observed a single time. The ten top clones hold 18% of the sample.

About this clone: Its antigen target is currently unknown. Base qualities were left out, and no much larger clone turns up one base away.

Including the terminal cysteine and phenylalanine, the CDR3 comprises 13 residues. Kept here is only the CDR3 DNA, which spans 39 bases and is read in frame from base 1. CDR1 and CDR2, looked up from the germline V gene (reference sequence), are LNHDA and SQIVND. The V and J ends are trimmed by 3 bases and 1 base, leaving 6 bases between them. The time point label for this specimen denotes: about 28 days (+/-7) after the second vaccine dose. AZD1222 recipients with second doses at about 4 weeks or about 12 weeks were pooled, because spike-specific TCR depth and breadth did not differ between schedules. The vaccinee samples were drawn from two UK trials, COV001 and COV002, one of which was a single-blind randomized controlled phase 2/3 trial testing AZD1222 (ChAdOx1 nCoV-19) in healthy adults. For TCRbeta chain sequencing, PBMC samples from trial participants were taken at day 0 and at day 28 after the second dose.

The investigation overall reported the following: In the small 56-69-year group, the increase in depth fell short of significance, most likely because of low power. Epitopes outside the regions mutated in the B.1.351 and B.1.1.7 variants were reportedly recognized by nearly half of the unique spike-specific TCRs. Vaccine-associated CD4 TCRs spanned the whole spike protein, with dominant responses in regions 160-218 and 743-854. Because no day 14 peak-response samples were available, the repertoires could be characterized only after the peak T cell response. Conclusions about previously exposed vaccinees were limited because only six or seven AZD1222 recipients were SARS-CoV-2 seropositive at baseline. Most participants were white British and females outnumbered males, and the authors suggested that clonal diversity may have been underestimated. After two AZD1222 doses, spike-specific TCR breadth and depth were significantly higher than at day 0 and than in MenACWY recipients.

This chain joins TRBV19 to TRBJ1-1; the D gene cannot be resolved reliably. This receptor was obtained from an adult who received the AZD1222 COVID-19 vaccine. Sequenced material: peripheral blood, taken 28 days after the second AZD1222 dose. The CDR3 here reads CASSMSWNTEAFF. The DNA is as follows: TGTGCCAGTAGTATGAGTTGGAACACTGAAGCTTTCTTT.